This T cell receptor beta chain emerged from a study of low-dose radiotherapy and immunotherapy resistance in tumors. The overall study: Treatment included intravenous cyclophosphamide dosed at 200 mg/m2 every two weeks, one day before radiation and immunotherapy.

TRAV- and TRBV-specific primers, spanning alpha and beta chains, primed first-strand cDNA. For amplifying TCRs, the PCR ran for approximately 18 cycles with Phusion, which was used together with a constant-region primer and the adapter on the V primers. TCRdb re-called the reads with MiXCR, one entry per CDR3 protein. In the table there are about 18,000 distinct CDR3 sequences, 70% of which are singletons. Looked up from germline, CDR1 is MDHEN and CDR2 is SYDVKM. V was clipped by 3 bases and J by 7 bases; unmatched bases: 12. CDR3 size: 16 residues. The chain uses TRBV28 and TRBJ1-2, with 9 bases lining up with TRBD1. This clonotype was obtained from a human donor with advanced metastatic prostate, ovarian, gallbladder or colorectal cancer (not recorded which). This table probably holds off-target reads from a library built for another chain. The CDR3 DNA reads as TGTGCCAGCAGTTTGGGACAGGGACCCGAACAGGGTGGCTACACCTTC. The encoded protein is CASSLGQGPEQGGYTF.